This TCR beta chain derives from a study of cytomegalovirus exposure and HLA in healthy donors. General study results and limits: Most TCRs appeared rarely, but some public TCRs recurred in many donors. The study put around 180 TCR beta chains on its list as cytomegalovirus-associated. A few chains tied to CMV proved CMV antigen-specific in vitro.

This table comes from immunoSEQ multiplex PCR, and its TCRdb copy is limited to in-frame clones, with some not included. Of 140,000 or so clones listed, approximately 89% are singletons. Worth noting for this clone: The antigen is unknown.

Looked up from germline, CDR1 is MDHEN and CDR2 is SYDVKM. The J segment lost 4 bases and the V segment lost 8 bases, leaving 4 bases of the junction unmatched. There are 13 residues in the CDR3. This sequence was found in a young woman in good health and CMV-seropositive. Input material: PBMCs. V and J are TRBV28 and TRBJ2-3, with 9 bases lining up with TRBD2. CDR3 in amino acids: CASGGGASDTQYF. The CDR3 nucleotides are TGTGCCAGCGGCGGGGGGGCATCAGATACGCAGTATTTT.